This entry features one T cell receptor beta chain sequence. Its cognate antigen is unknown. Other DNA sequences within the sample encode an identical CDR3. This sample is drawn from a study of cytomegalovirus exposure and HLA in healthy donors. Donors were ostensibly healthy at sampling, although undocumented immune exposures were probable. Findings and caveats of the study: Later analysis identified 15,000 to 20,000 TCR beta sequences associated with HLA alleles, using a false discovery rate threshold of 0.05. A later analysis linked a missense variant in DCLRE1C to the trimming of TCR beta V and J genes. Serostatus for CMV was the only available immune exposure information.

Germline-derived CDR1 and CDR2 are LNHDA and SQIVND (reference sequence). The CDR3 runs to 15 residues. V was shortened by 5 bases and J by 4 bases, with 17 bases between the two germline ends. A multiplex PCR was run with 60 Vbeta primers and 13 Jbeta primers. Produced via immunoSEQ multiplex PCR; TCRdb's table is partial and in-frame only. This table holds 95,000 to 110,000 clones, roughly 78% found once. The V and J genes are TRBV19 and TRBJ1-2, with D perhaps TRBD1 (5 bases). The receptor was isolated from a woman between 35 and 50 years old in good health and CMV-seronegative. Sequencing input: PBMCs. The CDR3 is CASSGRGRRTYGYTF. DNA of the CDR3: TGTGCCAGTAGTGGCCGGGGGAGGAGAACCTATGGCTACACCTTC.